The clone carrying this T cell receptor beta chain is medium-sized (0.01 to 0.1%) by share. The antigen is unknown. The sample comes from a study of spatial heterogeneity in lung cancer. Overall study findings and caveats: Ubiquitous expanded tumor TCRs appeared in blood more at resection than follow-up.

Time point described: sample taken at primary tumor resection. Material for sequencing was whole RNA from tumor, nontumor lung or frozen PBMC, left unsorted. The CDR3 spans 11 residues. Germline V gene lookup returns CDR1 SQVTM and CDR2 ANQGSEA. Trimming cost V 4 bases and J 5 bases, with 5 bases left between them. MiXCR, applied by TCRdb to the 5' RACE reads, yields one record per CDR3 protein. The table has 20,000 to 25,000 distinct CDR3 sequences, around 4.3% seen once. This receptor was obtained from a male donor with early-stage non-small cell lung cancer. The specimen comprised PBMCs, sampled at surgery. This rearrangement joins TRBV29-1 to TRBJ2-2; no definite D call. CDR3 DNA: TGCAGCGTTGTGGGAACCGGGGAGCTGTTTTTT. Translation: CSVVGTGELFF.